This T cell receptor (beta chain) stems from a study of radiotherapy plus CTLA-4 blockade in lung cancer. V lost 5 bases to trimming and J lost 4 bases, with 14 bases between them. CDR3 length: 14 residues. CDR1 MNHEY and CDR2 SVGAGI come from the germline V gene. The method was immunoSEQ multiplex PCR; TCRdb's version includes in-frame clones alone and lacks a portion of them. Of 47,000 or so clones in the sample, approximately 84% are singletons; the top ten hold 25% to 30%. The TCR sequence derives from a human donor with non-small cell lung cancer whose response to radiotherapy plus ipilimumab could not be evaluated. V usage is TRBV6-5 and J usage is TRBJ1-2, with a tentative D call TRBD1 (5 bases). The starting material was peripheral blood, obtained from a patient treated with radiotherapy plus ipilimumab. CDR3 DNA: TGTGCCAGCAGTGGGCGTAGGGGCGTCTATGGCTACACCTTC. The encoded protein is CASSGRRGVYGYTF.